Listed below are T cell receptor beta chains from one sample, sequenced in a study of blood T cell repertoires in COVID-19. Assay: immunoSEQ multiplex PCR; the TCRdb copy retains only in-frame clones and omits some. The table includes about 500,000 clones, 70% to 90% detected once. Sequencing used peripheral blood. Receptors were obtained from a woman aged 45-60 years with COVID-19, enrolled during active disease. Both conserved end residues are part of each CDR3. Fields, in order: V gene, D gene, J gene, clone size, CDR3 length, CDR3 protein, CDR3 DNA. A D gene is named only where the DNA matches it firmly. For some rows the clone size is stated as once, few or many, or as a class when expanded; others skip it.

>TRBV12-5|NA|TRBJ2-2|NA|17
CASGPNDWPPRTGELFF
TGTGCTAGTGGTCCAAATGACTGGCCCCCGCGCACCGGGGAGCTGTTTTTT
>TRBV6-1|NA|TRBJ1-5|NA|15
CASSEAKGIDQPQHF
TGTGCCAGCAGTGAAGCAAAGGGGATCGATCAGCCCCAGCATTTT
>TRBV6-2/TRBV6-3|NA|TRBJ2-1|NA|13
CASSYSTDNEQFF
TGTGCCAGCAGTTACTCTACTGACAATGAGCAGTTCTTC
>TRBV15|TRBD2|TRBJ2-1|NA|16
CATSRDGGGSYNEQFF
TGTGCCACCAGCAGAGACGGCGGGGGCTCCTACAATGAGCAGTTCTTC
>TRBV29-1|NA|TRBJ2-1|NA|14
CSVPTGSSYNEQFF
TGCAGCGTCCCCACAGGGAGCTCCTACAATGAGCAGTTCTTC
>TRBV19|TRBD1|TRBJ1-1|NA|16
CASGGDGTGLDTEAFF
TGTGCCAGTGGCGGGGATGGGACAGGACTCGACACTGAAGCTTTCTTT
>TRBV7-9|NA|TRBJ1-3|NA|14
CASSPPGGGNTIYF
TGTGCCAGCAGCCCCCCCGGGGGAGGAAACACCATATATTTT
>TRBV19|NA|TRBJ1-2|NA|14
CASSRRGDGYGYTF
TGTGCCAGTAGCCGCCGGGGGGACGGCTATGGCTACACCTTC
>TRBV29-1|TRBD1|TRBJ1-2|NA|12
CSVKTGEYGYTF
TGCAGCGTTAAGACAGGGGAATATGGCTACACCTTC
>TRBV19|TRBD2|TRBJ2-1|NA|13
CASTSLSGEHLFF
TGTGCCAGTACCTCCCTTAGCGGGGAGCATTTGTTCTTC
>TRBV30|NA|TRBJ1-2|NA|15
CAWSVISGESYGYTF
TGTGCCTGGAGTGTCATTTCGGGGGAATCTTATGGCTACACCTTC
>TRBV19|TRBD1|TRBJ1-2|NA|14
CAVSQGGPAYGYTF
TGTGCCGTATCTCAAGGGGGCCCCGCCTATGGCTACACCTTC
>TRBV5-6|TRBD1|TRBJ2-2|NA|15
CASSLLDRWAGELFF
TGTGCCAGCAGCTTGTTGGACAGGTGGGCCGGGGAGCTGTTTTTT
>TRBV27|TRBD2|TRBJ2-7|NA|16
CASSHRTSGGWEEQYF
TGTGCCAGCAGTCATCGCACTAGCGGGGGGTGGGAAGAGCAGTACTTC
>TRBV29-1|NA|TRBJ2-1|NA|15
CSVSGTPAFYNEQFF
TGCAGCGTCTCCGGGACACCAGCGTTTTACAATGAGCAGTTCTTC
>TRBV5-6|TRBD1|TRBJ2-7|NA|13
CASSLRTGVEQYF
TGTGCCAGCAGCTTGCGAACAGGGGTCGAGCAGTACTTC
>TRBV10-3|TRBD2|TRBJ2-1|NA|15
CAINLSGGLYNEQFF
TGTGCCATCAACCTTAGCGGGGGGTTATACAATGAGCAGTTCTTC
>TRBV27|TRBD1|TRBJ1-3|NA|14
CASSEGTGAGTIYF
TGTGCCAGCAGTGAAGGGACAGGGGCGGGCACCATATATTTT
>TRBV4-1|TRBD1|TRBJ1-3|NA|12
CASGQGRNTIYF
TGCGCCAGCGGACAGGGAAGGAACACCATATATTTT
>TRBV9|TRBD2|TRBJ2-7|NA|15
CASSVGLAGSYEQYF
TGTGCCAGCAGCGTCGGACTAGCGGGGAGCTACGAGCAGTACTTC
>TRBV29-1|NA|TRBJ2-1|NA|10
CSATYNEQFF
TGCAGCGCTACCTACAATGAGCAGTTCTTC
>TRBV5-1|NA|TRBJ1-1|NA|16
CASSLGWQADPDKAFF
TGCGCCAGCAGCTTGGGGTGGCAGGCTGACCCCGATAAAGCTTTCTTT
>TRBV6-6|NA|TRBJ2-6|NA|13
CASSPGSANVLTF
TGTGCCAGCAGTCCGGGGTCGGCCAACGTCCTGACTTTC
>TRBV5-5|NA|TRBJ1-1|NA|12
CASSLSNTEAFF
TGTGCCAGCAGCTTGTCTAACACTGAAGCTTTCTTT
>TRBV28|NA|TRBJ1-2|NA|12
CASSLSDSGYTF
TGTGCCAGCAGTTTATCAGATTCCGGCTACACCTTC
>TRBV28|TRBD1|TRBJ1-4|NA|16
CASSLGGTGEGEKLFF
TGTGCCAGCAGTTTAGGTGGGACAGGGGAGGGTGAAAAACTGTTTTTT
>TRBV25-1|TRBD1|TRBJ1-2|NA|16
CASSEWTGGSVYGYTF
TGTGCCAGCAGTGAATGGACAGGCGGTTCGGTCTATGGCTACACCTTC
>TRBV6-5|NA|TRBJ1-4|once|16
CASSYSGARSNEKLFF
TGTGCCAGCAGTTACTCAGGGGCCAGGAGTAATGAAAAACTGTTTTTT
>TRBV6-5|NA|TRBJ2-7|NA|14
CASSYNRNSYEQYF
TGTGCCAGCAGTTACAATAGAAATAGCTACGAGCAGTACTTC
>TRBV4-2|TRBD1|TRBJ1-1|NA|16
CASSQLGQGGYTEAFF
TGTGCCAGCAGCCAACTAGGACAGGGAGGGTACACTGAAGCTTTCTTT
>TRBV9|TRBD2|TRBJ2-2|NA|15
CASSPRGGAIGELFF
TGTGCCAGCAGCCCCCGGGGGGGGGCAATCGGGGAGCTGTTTTTT
>TRBV24-1|TRBD1|TRBJ1-2|NA|17
CATSGPDRVGSGYGYTF
TGTGCCACCAGTGGTCCGGACAGGGTGGGCTCTGGGTATGGCTACACCTTC
>TRBV5-4|NA|TRBJ2-3|NA|13
CASSLVGADTQYF
TGTGCCAGCAGCTTGGTCGGGGCAGATACGCAGTATTTT
>TRBV4-1|NA|TRBJ1-4|few|21
CASSQETDSGTSPIRKEKLFF
TGCGCCAGCAGCCAAGAAACCGATAGCGGGACAAGTCCCATCCGCAAGGAAAAACTGTTTTTT
>TRBV4-1|TRBD1|TRBJ1-6|NA|16
CASSQDRTGQGSPLHF
TGCGCCAGCAGCCAAGATAGGACAGGGCAAGGTTCACCCCTCCACTTT
>TRBV13|TRBD2|TRBJ2-7|NA|14
CASSFSGGNYEQYF
TGTGCCAGCAGCTTTAGCGGGGGGAACTACGAGCAGTACTTC
>TRBV4-2|NA|TRBJ1-2|once|15
CASSQSSSGRDGYTF
TGTGCCAGCAGCCAATCCTCCTCGGGAAGGGATGGCTACACCTTC
>TRBV7-8|NA|TRBJ1-2|NA|14
CASSSSRLNYGYTF
TGTGCCAGCAGCTCCTCGCGTCTTAACTATGGCTACACCTTC
>TRBV9|TRBD1|TRBJ2-1|NA|16
CASSGIRDRAYNEQFF
TGTGCCAGCAGCGGGATCCGGGACAGGGCCTACAATGAGCAGTTCTTC
>TRBV19|NA|TRBJ1-1|few|12
CASRAGRREAFF
TGTGCCTCCCGAGCCGGGAGGAGAGAAGCTTTCTTT
>TRBV30|NA|TRBJ2-5|NA|13
CAWTERVRGTQYF
TGTGCCTGGACTGAGCGAGTACGGGGGACCCAGTACTTC
>TRBV28|NA|TRBJ2-3|NA|12
CASRDPRDTQYF
TGTGCCAGTAGAGATCCGAGGGATACGCAGTATTTT
>TRBV7-2|NA|TRBJ2-1|NA|13
CASSTDRSNEQFF
TGTGCCAGCAGCACCGACAGAAGCAATGAGCAGTTCTTC
>TRBV7-6|NA|TRBJ2-1|NA|15
CASSLGPGTYNEQFF
TGTGCCAGCAGCTTAGGGCCGGGGACCTACAATGAGCAGTTCTTC
>TRBV6-5|TRBD1|TRBJ1-5|NA|13
CASEWTGDQPQHF
TGTGCCAGCGAGTGGACAGGGGATCAGCCCCAGCATTTT
>TRBV2|NA|TRBJ2-7|few|14
CATGSGEGAYEQYF
TGTGCCACGGGTTCCGGGGAGGGGGCCTACGAGCAGTACTTC